This TCR beta chain was captured by sequencing in a study of T-cell memory formation after mild COVID-19. Study details: TCR clusters were mostly confined to one donor each. Overall study results and limits: While clones contracting from day 15 to 85 were balanced between CD4 and CD8, later expanders leaned CD4+. Pre-infection memory carried some responding clones, suggesting that cross-reactive memory joined.

This CDR3 has 16 amino acids. V was cut by 6 bases and J by 4 bases, with 20 bases left in between. 5'RACE with constant-segment primers yielded barcoded, UMI-tagged TCR alpha and TCR beta cDNA libraries. TCRdb processed the 5' RACE reads anew with MiXCR; each CDR3 protein has one entry. Of 200,000 to 300,000 distinct CDR3 sequences listed, 15% to 17% are singletons. This clonotype occurred a few times. Antigen: not known. The TCR comes from an adult woman who had mild COVID-19 (a few samples of this study predate the infection). Cell type and time point are not known. The chain employs TRBV12-3 or TRBV12-4 and TRBJ2-3, with D tentatively TRBD2 (6 bases). The source material was PBMCs or a T cell subset sorted from them (not recorded which). CDR3 coding DNA: TGTGCCAGCAGCCGAGGAGTTGCGGGGCTCCCAGATACGCAGTATTTT. Its translation: CASSRGVAGLPDTQYF.